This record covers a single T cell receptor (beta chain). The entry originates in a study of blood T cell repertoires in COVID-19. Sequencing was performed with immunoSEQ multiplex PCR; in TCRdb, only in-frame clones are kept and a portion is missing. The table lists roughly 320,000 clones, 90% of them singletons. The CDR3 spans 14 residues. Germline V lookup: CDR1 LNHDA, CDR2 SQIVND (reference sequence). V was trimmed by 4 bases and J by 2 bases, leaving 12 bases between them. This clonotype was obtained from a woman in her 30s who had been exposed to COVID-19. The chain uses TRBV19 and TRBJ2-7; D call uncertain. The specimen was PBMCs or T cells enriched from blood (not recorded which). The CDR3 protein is CASSSVTRTYEQYF. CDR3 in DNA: TGTGCCAGTAGTAGTGTCACGCGAACCTACGAGCAGTACTTC.